Below are 14 T cell receptor beta chains sequenced from a single sample in a study of cytomegalovirus exposure and HLA in healthy donors. With 60 Vbeta and 13 Jbeta primers, the PCR was carried out. Clones were sequenced by immunoSEQ multiplex PCR, and TCRdb holds only the in-frame ones, with some missing. This table holds over 120,000 clones, around 79% found once. Sequenced: PBMCs. These receptors originate from a male donor in good health and CMV-seronegative.

This sequence joins TRBV19 and TRBJ2-1; 8 nucleotides line up with TRBD2. V trimming: 10 bases; J trimming: 7 bases; junction bases outside the gene matches: 12. Germline V lookup: CDR1 LNHDA, CDR2 SQIVND (reference sequence). The CDR3 runs 14 residues. Here the CDR3 reads CATRVGGGQNEQFF. The CDR3 DNA reads as TGTGCCACCAGAGTCGGCGGGGGGCAGAATGAGCAGTTCTTC. Full variable domain (rest looked up from reference TRBV19 and TRBJ2-1): DGGITQSPKYLFRKEGQNVTLSCEQNLNHDAMYWYRQDPGQGLRLIYYSQIVNDFQKGDIAEGYSVSREKKESFPLTVTSAQKNPTAFYLCATRVGGGQNEQFFGPGTRLTVL.

The chain combines TRBV12-5 with TRBJ2-1; 10 bases line up with TRBD2. Trimming cost V 3 bases and J 8 bases; bases outside gene matches: 1. Germline V CDR1 and CDR2: LGHNT, FRNRAP. CDR3 size: 13 residues. The CDR3: CASGLAGGDEQFF. Here the CDR3 DNA reads TGTGCTAGTGGTTTAGCGGGGGGGGATGAGCAGTTCTTC.

The J gene is TRBJ2-4, the V gene TRBV4-1, with 12 bases lining up with TRBD2. The germline CDR1 and CDR2 sequences are MGHRA and YSYEKL. The CDR3 spans 19 residues. V lost 4 bases to trimming and J lost 1 base; unmatched junction nucleotides: 11. The CDR3 nucleotides read TGCGCCAGCAGCCGTGAACCTAGCGGGGGGGCCGGGGCCAAAAACATTCAGTACTTC. Amino acids: CASSREPSGGAGAKNIQYF.

The DNA of the CDR3 is TGTGCCAGCAGTGAAGGACAGGGTTTGAGGGAAGCTTTCTTT. This codes for CASSEGQGLREAFF. The chain uses TRBV2 and TRBJ1-1; 7 bases agree with TRBD1. Trimming at V came to 1 base and at J to 8 bases, leaving 7 bases not matched to a gene. Germline V gene lookup returns CDR1 SNHLY and CDR2 FYNNEI. The CDR3 has 14 amino acids.

The chain recombines TRBV7-3 with TRBJ2-3; 13 nucleotides match TRBD2. The CDR3 spans 16 residues. CDR1 is SGHTA and CDR2 is FQGTGA in the germline V gene. Trimming cost V 5 bases and J 8 bases; bases outside gene matches: 10. The CDR3 DNA follows: TGTGCCAGCAGCCGCGGACTAGCGGGGGAAGCCGGTACGCAGTATTTT. This encodes CASSRGLAGEAGTQYF.

The chain combines TRBV5-1 with TRBJ2-1; tentative D call: TRBD2 (7 bases). The V and J ends lost 7 bases and 8 bases respectively, with 19 bases between them. This CDR3 is 14 amino acids long. Per germline, CDR1 SGHRS and CDR2 YFSETQ. The CDR3 region has the DNA TGCGCCAGCGGGAGGGGGATTGGGTATGATGAGCAGTTCTTC. It specifies CASGRGIGYDEQFF.

The chain has TRBV5-1 and TRBJ2-3; 7 bases fit TRBD2. Germline V gene data show CDR1 as SGHRS and CDR2 as YFSETQ. The CDR3 spans 16 residues. The trim removed 4 bases at V and 4 bases at J, leaving 12 bases unmatched. The DNA for the CDR3 is TGCGCCAGCAGCCCAGCTAGCGGTCCAGCCCCAGATACGCAGTATTTT. The encoded protein is CASSPASGPAPDTQYF. Full variable domain (remainder filled in from reference TRBV5-1 and TRBJ2-3): KAGVTQTPRYLIKTRGQQVTLSCSPISGHRSVSWYQQTPGQGLQFLFEYFSETQRNKGNFPGRFSGRQFSNSRSEMNVSTLELGDSALYLCASSPASGPAPDTQYFGPGTRLTVL.

V is TRBV2 and J is TRBJ1-2; perhaps TRBD1 as D (6 bases). Germline CDR1 SNHLY, CDR2 FYNNEI. Deletions cut 6 bases from V and 7 bases from J, with 18 bases between. The CDR3 has 14 residues. CDR3 residues: CASSLDSRSSGYTF. The CDR3 region has the DNA TGTGCCAGCAGCCTGGACAGCAGATCGAGTGGCTACACCTTC.

This chain joins TRBV19 and TRBJ2-5, with TRBD2 matching 7 bases. Germline V gene sequence: CDR1 LNHDA, CDR2 SQIVND (reference sequence). CDR3 length equals 13 residues. V was clipped by 5 bases and J by 5 bases; unmatched bases: 5. The CDR3 region is CASSGGGLETQYF. Here the CDR3 DNA reads TGTGCCAGTAGTGGGGGGGGGTTGGAGACCCAGTACTTC.

V usage is TRBV4-1 and J usage is TRBJ2-1; 13 bases are a match to TRBD2. In germline, CDR1 is MGHRA, CDR2 YSYEKL. The CDR3 runs 19 residues. The trim removed 4 bases at V and 1 base at J, leaving 10 bases unmatched. The CDR3 sequence is CASSPTPLAGGPSYNEQFF. CDR3 DNA sequence: TGCGCCAGCAGCCCAACCCCACTAGCGGGGGGGCCTTCCTACAATGAGCAGTTCTTC.

The chain joins TRBV5-1 to TRBJ1-3; 10 nucleotides match TRBD1. The CDR3 consists of 14 residues. J was trimmed by 8 bases and V by 5 bases; bases with no gene match: 7. Germline values: CDR1 SGHRS, CDR2 YFSETQ. CDR3 sequence reads: CASRLGQGGDTIYF. The CDR3 DNA follows: TGCGCCAGCAGACTCGGACAGGGGGGCGACACCATATATTTT. The full variable domain, with the rest looked up from reference TRBV5-1 and TRBJ1-3, is KAGVTQTPRYLIKTRGQQVTLSCSPISGHRSVSWYQQTPGQGLQFLFEYFSETQRNKGNFPGRFSGRQFSNSRSEMNVSTLELGDSALYLCASRLGQGGDTIYFGEGSWLTVV.

This rearrangement joins TRBV4-1 to TRBJ2-5, with 10 bases fitting TRBD1. The J call may be mistaken, given a closer DNA end match to TRBJ2-7. The CDR3 spans 20 residues. Per germline, CDR1 MGHRA and CDR2 YSYEKL. The CDR3 region is CASSQEVLRDRGPSSYEQYF. Written as DNA, the CDR3 is TGCGCCAGCAGCCAAGAAGTCCTCCGGGACAGGGGACCTAGCTCCTACGAGCAGTACTTC.

The V call is TRBV29-1, the J call TRBJ1-2; no clear D gene. Trimming pared 4 bases from V and 5 bases from J, leaving 8 bases between. This CDR3 region has 11 residues. Germline V lookup: CDR1 SQVTM, CDR2 ANQGSEA. The CDR3 protein is CSVVAEYGYTF. CDR3 coding DNA: TGCAGCGTTGTTGCTGAGTATGGCTACACCTTC.

The chain joins TRBV7-2 to TRBJ1-2; D may be TRBD1 (5 bases). Germline CDR1 is SGHTA and CDR2 is FQGNSA. The V and J ends lost 4 bases and 2 bases respectively, with 17 bases between them. There are 16 residues in the CDR3. The CDR3 DNA follows: TGTGCCAGCAGCTCCCCCCTCGGGGGGGTCAACTATGGCTACACCTTC. This codes for CASSSPLGGVNYGYTF.